Presented here are 32 T cell receptor beta chains from one specimen sequenced in a study of breast tumors, draining lymph nodes, adjacent tissues. Axillary draining lymph nodes of breast cancer patients supplied the node samples. Via MiXCR, TCRdb re-called the multiplex PCR reads, giving one row per CDR3 protein. Seen here are about 130,000 distinct CDR3 sequences, approximately 20% observed once, and the top ten hold 2.6%. Sample: axillary lymph node tissue. These receptors all stem from a female donor with breast cancer. Some clones in this sample may be carry-over from other donors' samples.

This clonotype has at least ten counts. The chain employs TRBV28 and TRBJ1-4; D call uncertain. The V end lost 6 bases, the J end lost 4 bases, and 6 bases lay between the germline ends. The germline V gene has CDR1 MDHEN and CDR2 SYDVKM. The CDR3 has 12 residues. CDR3 region: CASRSINEKLFF. Written as DNA, the CDR3 is TGTGCCAGCAGATCGATTAATGAAAAACTGTTTTTT.

Regarding this clonotype: This may stem from a read error, because a much larger clone lies one nucleotide away. Without the conserved terminal phenylalanine or tryptophan, this CDR3 likely stems from a read error. The chain employs TRBV28 and TRBJ1-6; D perhaps matches TRBD1 (5 bases). In germline, CDR1 is MDHEN, CDR2 SYDVKM. Between the trimmed V and J ends, which lost 5 bases and 7 bases, there was a span of 12 bases. The length of the CDR3 is 14 residues. The CDR3 bases are TGTGCCAGCAGTGGTGACGGGGGGAATTCACCCCTCCACTTG. It codes for CASSGDGGNSPLHL.

This clonotype was seen many times. The chain is built from TRBV6-5 and TRBJ2-7; 14 nucleotides match TRBD2. This CDR3 is 18 amino acids long. The V segment lost 4 bases and the J segment 2 bases; nucleotides outside the gene matches: 10. Germline V lookup: CDR1 MNHEY, CDR2 SVGAGI. The CDR3 sequence is CASSLPLTSGRGTYEQYF. The CDR3, as DNA: TGTGCCAGCAGTTTACCTCTGACTAGCGGGAGGGGCACCTACGAGCAGTACTTC.

In the case of this clonotype: A much bigger clone sits one base away, suggesting this may be a read error. The chain recombines TRBV6-5 with TRBJ2-3; the D is unclear. Germline loops: CDR1 MNHEY, CDR2 SVGAGI. CDR3 length: 14 residues. The CDR3 loop reads CARSYSKGTDTQYF. CDR3 nucleotides: TGTGCCCGCAGTTACTCGAAGGGCACAGATACGCAGTATTTT.

The sample holds many counts of this clonotype. This chain connects TRBV15 to TRBJ2-1, with 7 bases fitting TRBD2. This CDR3 spans 14 amino acids. Germline CDR1 reads LNHNV; CDR2 reads YYDKDF (reference sequence). The ends lost 4 bases at V and 7 bases at J; junction bases unmatched: 7. The CDR3 here is CATSTSGTGNEQFF. In DNA form, the CDR3 reads TGTGCCACCAGCACGAGCGGGACTGGGAATGAGCAGTTCTTC.

This clonotype was counted at least ten times. V is TRBV19 and J is TRBJ1-2; D uncertain. Germline CDR1 LNHDA, CDR2 SQIVND (reference sequence). Trimming shortened V by 6 bases and J by 5 bases, and 13 bases separated the two germline ends. This CDR3 has 13 amino acids. The chain's CDR3 is CASSNTKLYGYTF. The CDR3 DNA reads as TGTGCCAGTAGCAACACCAAATTATATGGCTACACCTTC.

This clonotype showed up just a few times. The CDR3 nucleotides are TGTGCCAGCAGCCAAGCAGGGGGCAACTATCAGGTTGATGAAAAACTGTTTTTT. Its protein is CASSQAGGNYQVDEKLFF. The chain has TRBV3-1 and TRBJ1-4; the match to TRBD1 covers 8 bases. Germline CDR1 and CDR2: LGHDT and YNNKEL (reference sequence). Trimming took 1 base from V and 6 from J; bases not matched to a gene: 13. The length of the CDR3 is 18 residues. Full variable domain (remainder filled in from reference TRBV3-1 and TRBJ1-4): DTAVSQTPKYLVTQMGNDKSIKCEQNLGHDTMYWYKQDSKKFLKIMFSYNNKELIINETVPNRFSPKSPDKAHLNLHINSLELGDSAVYFCASSQAGGNYQVDEKLFFGSGTQLSVL.

As regards this clonotype: This sequence may be a read error, since a much larger clone differs from it by one base. The rearrangement uses TRBV2 and TRBJ2-5, with a tentative D call TRBD2 (6 bases). Germline V CDR1 and CDR2: SNHLY, FYNNEI. The CDR3 runs to 15 residues. CDR3 nucleotides: TGTGCCAGCAGTGAAGAGTTTGGGGGAGGAGAGACCCAGCACTTC. This sequence encodes CASSEEFGGGETQHF.

At least ten counts were recorded for this clonotype. This sequence joins TRBV12-3 or TRBV12-4 and TRBJ2-3; 8 bases map to TRBD1. The V and J ends lost 6 bases and 8 bases, in that order; junction bases with no gene match: 7. The CDR3 covers 13 residues. In DNA, the CDR3 is TGTGCCAGCAGCTTCACAGGGGGGAGTACGCAGTATTTT. Translation gives CASSFTGGSTQYF.

In its sample, this clonotype was seen many times. This sequence joins TRBV7-9 and TRBJ2-7; the D gene could be TRBD1 or TRBD2 (5 bases each). V lost 1 base and J 8 bases, leaving 9 bases between the germline ends. Looked up from germline, CDR1 is SEHNR and CDR2 is FQNEAQ (reference sequence). CDR3 length equals 12 residues. The CDR3 loop is CASSLGDRQQYF. CDR3 bases: TGTGCCAGCAGCTTAGGGGACCGTCAGCAGTACTTC.

This clonotype was seen ten or more times. This chain links TRBV6-1 with TRBJ2-3; 12 nucleotides align to TRBD2. The CDR3 has 19 residues. Germline CDR1 MNHNS, CDR2 SASEGT. V trimming: 6 bases; J trimming: 0 bases; junction bases outside the gene matches: 13. In DNA, the CDR3 is TGTGCCAGCAGACTGCTCGGGACTAGCGGGTATCCTAGCACAGATACGCAGTATTTT. As protein: CASRLLGTSGYPSTDTQYF.

Details on this clonotype: Sequence at one end of the junction differs from germline and may be a read error. CDR3 nucleotides: TGCGCCAGCGGCTCTAGCGGGAGGGACTACGAGCAGTACTTC. Translated, it gives CASGSSGRDYEQYF. J is TRBJ2-7 and V is TRBV7-9; 12 nucleotides line up with TRBD2. Germline CDR1 SEHNR, CDR2 FQNEAQ (reference sequence). The length of the CDR3 is 14 residues.

The chain is built from TRBV18 and TRBJ2-1; 9 positions match TRBD2. Germline CDR1 KGHSH, CDR2 LQKENI. The trim removed 6 bases at V and 3 bases at J, leaving 9 bases unmatched. The CDR3 spans 16 residues. In DNA form, the CDR3 reads TGTGCCAGCTCCCCTGTTAGCGGGAGTCACTACAATGAGCAGTTCTTC. It translates to CASSPVSGSHYNEQFF.

With respect to this clonotype: A much larger clonotype is one base distant, so this may be a read error. V usage is TRBV20-1 and J usage is TRBJ1-3; D gene uncertain. From germline, CDR1 is DFQATT and CDR2 SNEGSKA (reference sequence). Between the trimmed V and J ends, which lost 7 bases and 0 bases, there was a span of 16 bases. The length of the CDR3 is 15 residues. CDR3 DNA sequence: TGCAGTGTTAGCCCAGTTGAGTTCTCTGGAAACACCATATATTTT. It is translated as CSVSPVEFSGNTIYF.

Concerning this clonotype: This clone may be a read error of a much larger clone one base away. This chain uses TRBV11-2 with TRBJ2-2; D call uncertain. The V gene's germline CDR1 is SGHAT and CDR2 FQNNGV. This CDR3 is 14 amino acids long. As DNA, the CDR3 is TGTGCCAGCAGCTTATTCACGAACACCAGGGAGCTGTTTTTT. Amino acid sequence: CASSLFTNTRELFF.

This clonotype has at least ten counts. The CDR3 protein is CASKGGSTTISSTDTQYF. CDR3 coding DNA: TGTGCCAGCAAGGGGGGCAGTACTACAATATCTAGCACAGATACGCAGTATTTT. The gene calls are TRBV5-5 and TRBJ2-3; TRBD1 or TRBD2 may be the D gene (6 bases each). Trimming took off 6 bases at V and 0 bases at J, with 23 bases between the two ends. The CDR3 extends over 18 amino acids. Germline CDR1 and CDR2: SGHKS and YYEKEE (reference sequence).

About this clonotype: Given a much more abundant clone one base away, this may be a read error. This chain connects TRBV11-3 to TRBJ2-2; 10 bases align to TRBD2. The CDR3 sequence is 14 residues long. Germline V CDR1 and CDR2: SGHNT, YENEEA. CDR3 nucleotides: TGTGTCAGCAGCTTAACTAGCGGGGCCGGGGAGCTGTTTTTT. Amino acids: CVSSLTSGAGELFF.

The chain couples TRBV19 to TRBJ2-2; TRBD2 matches 9 bases. Trimming removed 1 base from V and 0 bases from J; junction bases left unmatched: 9. The CDR3 has 19 residues. From germline, CDR1 is LNHDA and CDR2 SQIVND (reference sequence). The CDR3 region is CASSIGASGTLANTGELFF. The DNA for the CDR3 is TGTGCCAGTAGTATAGGGGCTAGCGGGACACTCGCGAACACCGGGGAGCTGTTTTTT.

In this sample, this clonotype turned up many times. The V and J genes are TRBV20-1 and TRBJ1-5, with D unclear. This CDR3 has 15 amino acids. V was trimmed by 3 bases and J by 1 base, leaving 13 bases between them. Germline V lookup: CDR1 DFQATT, CDR2 SNEGSKA (reference sequence). The chain's CDR3 is CSASTDWGSNQPQHF. The CDR3 DNA sequence: TGCAGTGCTAGTACGGACTGGGGAAGCAATCAGCCCCAGCATTTT.

The chain carries TRBV19 and TRBJ2-6, with TRBD1 identical over 7 bases. Germline V lookup: CDR1 LNHDA, CDR2 SQIVND (reference sequence). The CDR3 has 18 residues. Losses at the gene ends were 3 bases for V and 3 bases for J; bases not matched to a gene: 11. The CDR3 spells CASSIPGTAAGGANVLTF. CDR3 DNA sequence: TGTGCCAGTAGTATTCCCGGGACAGCCGCCGGTGGGGCCAACGTCCTGACTTTC.

In its sample, this clonotype was seen many times. V is TRBV5-1 and J is TRBJ2-3; 13 bases map to TRBD2. CDR1 SGHRS and CDR2 YFSETQ come from the germline V gene. This CDR3 has 16 amino acids. The V gene end was trimmed by 3 bases and the J gene end by 2 bases; junction bases not matched to a gene: 3. The CDR3: CASSSGLAGATDTQYF. The DNA for the CDR3 is TGCGCCAGCAGCTCCGGACTAGCGGGGGCCACAGATACGCAGTATTTT.

A remark on this clonotype: A much larger clone differs by one base, so this may be a read error. The CDR3 sequence is CASSFRLASGANALTF. The CDR3 region has the DNA TGTGCCAGTAGTTTTAGACTGGCCTCTGGGGCCAACGCCCTGACTTTC. The chain is built from TRBV19 and TRBJ2-6; TRBD1 is a possible D gene (5 bases). This CDR3 region has 16 residues. The germline V gene has CDR1 LNHDA and CDR2 SQIVND (reference sequence). Full variable domain (outside the CDR3, taken from reference TRBV19 and TRBJ2-6): DGGITQSPKYLFRKEGQNVTLSCEQNLNHDAMYWYRQDPGQGLRLIYYSQIVNDFQKGDIAEGYSVSREKKESFPLTVTSAQKNPTAFYLCASSFRLASGANALTFGAGSRLTVL.

This clonotype was observed at least ten times. The chain employs TRBV30 and TRBJ2-7, with D possibly matching TRBD2 (7 bases). The CDR3 length is 14 residues. Germline lookup yields CDR1 GTSNPN and CDR2 SVGIG (reference sequence). V was pared by 0 bases and J by 6 bases, with 15 bases between. The CDR3 DNA follows: TGTGCCTGGAGTGTACAGGGAGGGCGCGGCGAGCAGTACTTC. It yields the protein CAWSVQGGRGEQYF.

This clonotype has at least ten counts. V and J are TRBV4-1 and TRBJ1-2, with D possibly TRBD1 on 5 matching bases. The CDR3 runs to 15 residues. Germline assignment: CDR1 MGHRA and CDR2 YSYEKL. V shed 1 base and J shed 4 bases, with 13 bases lying between them. CDR3 sequence reads: CASSQVLTESYGYTF. The DNA for the CDR3 is TGCGCCAGCAGCCAAGTTCTGACAGAGAGCTATGGCTACACCTTC.

This chain links TRBV27 with TRBJ1-5; unclear D gene. The length of the CDR3 is 16 residues. V gave up 5 bases and J gave up 4 bases, with 18 bases separating them. Germline lookup yields CDR1 MNHEY and CDR2 SMNVEV (reference sequence). CDR3 amino acids: CASSPSYGKENQPQHF. The CDR3 DNA reads TGTGCCAGCAGTCCCTCCTACGGAAAAGAGAATCAGCCCCAGCATTTT.

J is TRBJ2-2 and V is TRBV5-4; TRBD2 matches at 7 bases. J gave up 6 bases and V 1 base, and 12 bases lay outside the gene matches. The germline V gene has CDR1 SGHNT and CDR2 YYREEE (reference sequence). The CDR3 spans 17 residues. The CDR3 here is CASSLPSLGGNPGELFF. In nucleotides, the CDR3 is TGTGCCAGCAGCTTGCCCTCGTTGGGGGGGAATCCCGGGGAGCTGTTTTTT.

V is TRBV6-2 or TRBV6-3 and J is TRBJ2-3; D possibly corresponds to TRBD2 (6 bases). Germline V CDR1 and CDR2: MNHEY, SVGEGT. The CDR3 totals 10 residues. V lost 8 bases, J lost 6 bases, and 6 bases lay in between. This chain's CDR3 is CASGGDTQYF. As DNA, the CDR3 is TGTGCCAGCGGGGGGGATACGCAGTATTTT.

As to this clonotype: This may come from a read error, since a much larger clone is one base off. The chain links TRBV28 to TRBJ1-5; maybe TRBD1 (6 bases). Trimming removed 7 bases at V and 6 bases at J, with 16 bases between. The CDR3 has 14 amino acids. Germline V gives CDR1 MDHEN, CDR2 SYDVKM. The CDR3 coding sequence is TGTGCCAGCATTTCCACAGGGTACACTCAGCCCCAGCATTTT. Protein product: CASISTGYTQPQHF.

V gene TRBV4-1 combines with J gene TRBJ2-2; tentatively, D is TRBD1 (5 bases). The CDR3 loop spans 13 amino acids. The germline V gene has CDR1 MGHRA and CDR2 YSYEKL. V lost 0 bases and J lost 9, with 8 bases in between. The CDR3 protein is CASSQEVGRELFF. CDR3 nucleotides: TGCGCCAGCAGCCAAGAGGTGGGGCGGGAGCTGTTTTTT.

This clonotype was observed at least ten times. CDR3 in amino acids: CASSLTGTGGVQPQHF. CDR3 DNA sequence: TGTGCCAGCAGTCTCACCGGGACAGGGGGCGTTCAGCCCCAGCATTTT. J is TRBJ1-5 and V is TRBV12-3 or TRBV12-4; 12 nucleotides agree with TRBD1. V shed 5 bases and J 6 bases; nucleotides not matched to a gene: 8. The CDR3 is 16 amino acids.

The V gene is TRBV20-1, the J gene TRBJ2-2, with TRBD2 identical over 7 bases. The V gene's germline CDR1 is DFQATT and CDR2 SNEGSKA (reference sequence). This CDR3 region has 15 residues. V was clipped by 5 bases and J by 4 bases; unmatched bases: 10. As DNA, the CDR3 is TGCAGTGCTGGGCCACTAGCGCCGAGCACCGGGGAGCTGTTTTTT. As protein: CSAGPLAPSTGELFF.

The rearrangement joins TRBV28 to TRBJ2-7; perhaps TRBD1 as D (5 bases). CDR1 is MDHEN, CDR2 SYDVKM, per germline. V was trimmed by 6 bases and J by 4 bases, leaving 16 bases between them. This CDR3 is 14 amino acids long. Written as DNA, the CDR3 is TGTGCCAGCAGCTCTGCAGGGCAGGGTTACGAGCAGTACTTC. Protein sequence: CASSSAGQGYEQYF.